The clone carrying this TCR beta chain was counted once. What it binds is not known. The data stem from a study of long-term antiretroviral therapy in people with HIV. Overall study findings and caveats: ART adherence, viral resistance and therapy changes went unrecorded. Controls had broader CDR3 length ranges than HIV repertoires did.

The run of the v3.0 immunoSEQ assay was at survey level. Clones were sequenced by immunoSEQ multiplex PCR, and TCRdb holds only the in-frame ones, with some missing. Among 9,000 to 15,000 clones listed, about 80% were seen once. V lost 4 bases and J lost 6; bases outside the gene matches: 11. CDR1 GTSNPN and CDR2 SVGIG come from the germline V gene (reference sequence). The CDR3 extends over 15 amino acids. The specimen was unsorted PBMCs, collected less than 3.3 years before starting antiretroviral therapy. The chain has TRBV30 and TRBJ1-5; TRBD1 agrees at 8 bases. The source is a middle-aged man with HIV. CDR3 nucleotides: TGTGCCTGGACCGAACTTGGACAGGGTCTTCAGCCCCAGCATTTT. Protein: CAWTELGQGLQPQHF. The full variable domain, in which reference TRBV30 and TRBJ1-5 provide the parts outside the CDR3, is SQTIHQWPATLVQPVGSPLSLECTVEGTSNPNLYWYRQAAGRGLQLLFYSVGIGQISSEVPQNLSASRPQDRQFILSSKKLLLSDSGFYLCAWTELGQGLQPQHFGDGTRLSIL.